This passage covers 27 T cell receptor beta chains from one sample sequenced in a study of T cells after somatic rescue of genetic block. The assay was immunoSEQ multiplex PCR, and TCRdb's table has in-frame clones only and misses some. The table lists some 90,000 clones, more than 80% of them singletons. The material sequenced was peripheral blood mononuclear cells (PBMCs). All receptors come from a woman aged 18 to 35.

The chain links TRBV2 to TRBJ1-2, with a tentative D call TRBD1 (5 bases). The CDR3 is 12 amino acids. Trimming left V 4 bases short and J 7 bases short, with 10 bases between. Germline V gene data show CDR1 as SNHLY and CDR2 as FYNNEI. The DNA for the CDR3 is TGTGCCAGCAGTGGGGCAGGGTTTGGCTACACCTTC. It is translated as CASSGAGFGYTF.

This rearrangement joins TRBV10-2 to TRBJ1-1; TRBD1 is a possible D gene (5 bases). The CDR3 sequence is 13 residues long. With 8 bases removed from V and 3 bases from J, the gap between germline ends came to 13 bases. CDR1 and CDR2 (germline): WSHSY, SAAADI. The DNA of the CDR3 is TGCGCCAGCCAGCCCGTGGGGGACACTGAAGCTTTCTTT. As protein: CASQPVGDTEAFF.

This clone was detected only once. The genes are TRBV5-1 and TRBJ2-1, with 10 bases fitting TRBD2. Trimming at V came to 3 bases and at J to 2 bases, leaving 14 bases not matched to a gene. The germline V gene has CDR1 SGHRS and CDR2 YFSETQ. The CDR3 is made up of 19 amino acids. For the CDR3, the DNA is TGCGCCAGCAGCTCGCGCCCTCTAGCGGGAGAGGACACCTACAATGAGCAGTTCTTC. The encoded protein is CASSSRPLAGEDTYNEQFF.

The sample holds one count of this clone. The chain recombines TRBV7-6 with TRBJ2-1; the D gene is possibly TRBD2 (5 bases). Looked up from germline, CDR1 is SGHVS and CDR2 is FNYEAQ. V dropped 5 bases and J dropped 3 bases, with 14 bases sitting between them. CDR3 length equals 15 residues. The CDR3 nucleotides read TGTGCCAGCAGCCCCGGGCCTAGCATCTACAATGAGCAGTTCTTC. It codes for CASSPGPSIYNEQFF. Using reference TRBV7-6 and TRBJ2-1 for the parts outside the CDR3, the full variable domain is GAGVSQSPRYKVTKRGQDVALRCDPISGHVSLYWYRQALGQGPEFLTYFNYEAQQDKSGLPNDRFSAERPEGSISTLTIQRTEQRDSAMYRCASSPGPSIYNEQFFGPGTRLTVL.

The rearrangement uses TRBV6-1 and TRBJ2-4; D ambiguous. This CDR3 has 11 residues. The germline V gene encodes CDR1 MNHNS and CDR2 SASEGT. Between the trimmed V and J ends, which lost 1 base and 15 bases, there was a span of 10 bases. CDR3 sequence reads: CASSEVSSRYF. The CDR3 region has the DNA TGTGCCAGCAGTGAAGTCTCCAGCCGGTACTTC.

This sequence joins TRBV5-1 and TRBJ1-1, with 10 bases matching TRBD1. The V gene end was trimmed by 4 bases and the J gene end by 0 bases; junction bases not matched to a gene: 12. Looked up from germline, CDR1 is SGHRS and CDR2 is YFSETQ. There are 18 residues in the CDR3. The CDR3, as DNA: TGCGCCAGCAGCGTTAATCCGGGACAGGGGACTATGAACACTGAAGCTTTCTTT. Its translation is CASSVNPGQGTMNTEAFF.

The chain recombines TRBV7-9 with TRBJ1-5; TRBD1 matches 8 bases. Unmatched junction bases numbered 6, after V lost 0 bases and J lost 2 bases. Germline-derived CDR1 and CDR2 are SEHNR and FQNEAQ (reference sequence). This CDR3 has 17 residues. Here the CDR3 reads CASSLAGGTGRNQPQHF. The CDR3 DNA reads as TGTGCCAGCAGCTTAGCGGGTGGGACAGGACGCAATCAGCCCCAGCATTTT.

Written as DNA, the CDR3 is TGTGCCAGCAGCAAAGGCGGAACAGTTAACACCGGGGAGCTGTTTTTT. This gives the protein CASSKGGTVNTGELFF. V is TRBV21-1 and J is TRBJ2-2. TRBV21-1 is classified as a pseudogene. The CDR3 length is 16 residues.

This clone was seen only once. V is TRBV28 and J is TRBJ2-2, with D unclear. The CDR3 covers 14 residues. Trimming removed 6 bases from V and 4 bases from J, with 12 bases in between. The germline gives CDR1 MDHEN, CDR2 SYDVKM. The CDR3 DNA sequence: TGTGCCAGCAGCCCTATGGACCTCACCGGGGAGCTGTTTTTT. Translation: CASSPMDLTGELFF.

The chain has TRBV5-8 and TRBJ1-3; D may be TRBD1 (5 bases). V was cut by 4 bases and J by 0 bases, with 20 bases left in between. The germline CDR1 and CDR2 sequences are SGHTS and YDEGEE. The CDR3 consists of 18 residues. The CDR3 DNA is TGTGCCAGCAGCCTAAATAAATGGGACCGCCACTCTGGAAACACCATATATTTT. Translated: CASSLNKWDRHSGNTIYF.

The V and J genes are TRBV7-9 and TRBJ2-7; 8 nucleotides agree with TRBD1. CDR3 size: 15 residues. Germline CDR1 reads SEHNR; CDR2 reads FQNEAQ (reference sequence). Unmatched junction bases numbered 5, after V lost 3 bases and J lost 1 base. The CDR3 loop reads CASSFRTGLSYEQYF. In DNA, the CDR3 is TGTGCCAGCAGCTTCCGGACAGGGCTATCCTACGAGCAGTACTTC.

The chain recombines TRBV7-6 with TRBJ2-3; 8 positions match TRBD2. J was trimmed by 3 bases and V by 0 bases; bases with no gene match: 8. In germline, CDR1 is SGHVS, CDR2 FNYEAQ. CDR3 size: 17 residues. CDR3 protein: CASSLALAGLVTDTQYF. The CDR3 region has the DNA TGTGCCAGCAGCTTAGCGCTAGCGGGTTTAGTGACAGATACGCAGTATTTT.

CDR3: CASSQGPVRNQPQHF. In DNA, the CDR3 is TGCGCCAGCAGCCAAGGGCCCGTACGCAATCAGCCCCAGCATTTT. The chain has TRBV4-1 and TRBJ1-5; D ambiguous. The germline CDR1 and CDR2 sequences are MGHRA and YSYEKL. V was clipped by 1 base and J by 2 bases, with 9 bases between them. The CDR3 has 15 amino acids.

This chain uses TRBV30 with TRBJ2-7; 7 bases agree with TRBD1. Germline CDR1 reads GTSNPN; CDR2 reads SVGIG (reference sequence). The CDR3 covers 14 residues. V trimming: 7 bases; J trimming: 0 bases; junction bases outside the gene matches: 9. CDR3 region: CASRGQFGSYEQYF. Here the CDR3 DNA reads TGTGCCTCCCGGGGACAGTTTGGCTCCTACGAGCAGTACTTC.

This chain joins TRBV6-6 and TRBJ2-1; 11 bases agree with TRBD2. The V gene end was trimmed by 5 bases and the J gene end by 5 bases; junction bases not matched to a gene: 8. This CDR3 spans 16 amino acids. Germline-derived CDR1 and CDR2 are MNHNY and SVGAGI (reference sequence). CDR3 protein: CASSKTSGILHNEQFF. The CDR3 coding sequence is TGTGCCAGCAGTAAGACTAGCGGGATTCTCCACAATGAGCAGTTCTTC.

The CDR3 here is CASSFQGVGNTIYF. In DNA form, the CDR3 reads TGTGCCAGCAGTTTCCAAGGGGTTGGAAACACCATATATTTT. The rearrangement links TRBV27 to TRBJ1-3; possible D gene TRBD1, 5 bases. The CDR3 contains 14 residues. Trimming cost V 3 bases and J 3 bases, with 9 bases left between them. Germline CDR1 and CDR2: MNHEY and SMNVEV (reference sequence).

The chain recombines TRBV7-9 with TRBJ2-5; TRBD2 matches at 12 bases. V lost 5 bases and J lost 5; bases outside the gene matches: 9. This CDR3 spans 16 amino acids. Germline loops: CDR1 SEHNR, CDR2 FQNEAQ (reference sequence). The CDR3 reads CASSPLAGGLGETQYF. The CDR3 DNA follows: TGTGCCAGCAGCCCACTAGCGGGAGGTTTGGGGGAGACCCAGTACTTC.

V is TRBV6-5 and J is TRBJ1-1, with D maybe TRBD1 (5 bases). The CDR3 sequence is 14 residues long. The V end lost 0 bases, the J end lost 7 bases, and 12 bases lay between the germline ends. Germline CDR1 and CDR2: MNHEY and SVGAGI. The CDR3 DNA sequence: TGTGCCAGCAGTTACTCGCCAGGGAAGGGTGAAGCTTTCTTT. Protein product: CASSYSPGKGEAFF.

The chain couples TRBV10-1 to TRBJ1-1; no definite D call. This CDR3 is 12 amino acids long. The germline V gene has CDR1 WNHNN and CDR2 SYGVQD (reference sequence). The germline V and J ends were trimmed by 3 bases and 1 base, with 3 bases remaining between them. The DNA of the CDR3 is TGCGCCAGCAGTGACCCGAACACTGAAGCTTTCTTT. It yields the protein CASSDPNTEAFF.

This chain links TRBV19 with TRBJ1-1; D is perhaps TRBD1 (5 bases). V dropped 6 bases and J dropped 6 bases, with 14 bases sitting between them. This CDR3 comprises 13 residues. From germline, CDR1 is LNHDA and CDR2 SQIVND (reference sequence). CDR3 protein: CASSTMGRAEAFF. The CDR3 DNA follows: TGTGCCAGTAGCACCATGGGGCGCGCTGAAGCTTTCTTT. Full variable domain (remainder filled in from reference TRBV19 and TRBJ1-1): DGGITQSPKYLFRKEGQNVTLSCEQNLNHDAMYWYRQDPGQGLRLIYYSQIVNDFQKGDIAEGYSVSREKKESFPLTVTSAQKNPTAFYLCASSTMGRAEAFFGQGTRLTVV.

The chain is built from TRBV9 and TRBJ2-1, with TRBD2 matching over 7 bases. The CDR3 has 16 amino acids. The V gene's germline CDR1 is SGDLS and CDR2 YYNGEE. J lost 2 bases, V lost 2 bases, and 7 bases had no gene match. CDR3 sequence reads: CASSVRRESTYNEQFF. Here the CDR3 DNA reads TGTGCCAGCAGCGTCCGGCGGGAGTCGACCTACAATGAGCAGTTCTTC.

The V and J genes are TRBV5-5 and TRBJ1-4; weak D call: TRBD1 (5 bases). Germline V gene lookup returns CDR1 SGHKS and CDR2 YYEKEE (reference sequence). V lost 4 bases, J lost 3 bases, and 13 bases lay in between. The CDR3 runs 15 residues. CDR3 amino acids: CASSLRQIPNEKLFF. The DNA of the CDR3 is TGTGCCAGCAGCCTTCGACAGATCCCTAATGAAAAACTGTTTTTT.

The V and J genes are TRBV10-1 and TRBJ2-1, with unresolved D. CDR1 is WNHNN and CDR2 is SYGVQD in the germline V gene (reference sequence). The CDR3 spans 14 residues. The V and J ends lost 5 bases and 4 bases respectively, with 12 bases between them. The CDR3 is CASSPTQGYNEQFF. The CDR3 nucleotides read TGCGCCAGCAGTCCGACTCAAGGGTACAATGAGCAGTTCTTC.

This chain connects TRBV7-3 to TRBJ2-7; D is unclear. V gave up 4 bases and J gave up 3 bases, with 13 bases separating them. The length of the CDR3 is 14 residues. CDR1 is SGHTA, CDR2 FQGTGA, per germline. CDR3 coding DNA: TGTGCCAGCAGCTCCTCCCCCGGAGACTACGAGCAGTACTTC. Protein: CASSSSPGDYEQYF.

This clone showed up just a few times. This chain uses TRBV7-6 with TRBJ1-1; D is ambiguous. The CDR3 extends over 14 amino acids. CDR1 and CDR2 from the germline V gene are SGHVS and FNYEAQ. V lost 0 bases and J lost 0, with 5 bases in between. This chain's CDR3 is CASSLAPVNTEAFF. The CDR3 nucleotides read TGTGCCAGCAGCTTAGCGCCGGTGAACACTGAAGCTTTCTTT.

This chain links TRBV5-4 with TRBJ2-7, with 14 bases matching TRBD2. CDR1 and CDR2 from the germline V gene are SGHNT and YYREEE (reference sequence). V gave up 4 bases and J gave up 6 bases; unmatched junction bases: 3. This CDR3 contains 14 residues. CDR3 amino acids: CASSPGLAGVEQYF. The CDR3 coding sequence is TGTGCCAGCAGCCCGGGACTAGCGGGAGTCGAGCAGTACTTC. The variable domain in full, completed from reference TRBV5-4 and TRBJ2-7, reads ETGVTQSPTHLIKTRGQQVTLRCSSQSGHNTVSWYQQALGQGPQFIFQYYREEENGRGNFPPRFSGLQFPNYSSELNVNALELDDSALYLCASSPGLAGVEQYFGPGTRLTVT.

The gene calls are TRBV18 and TRBJ2-7; D is undetermined. The CDR3 runs to 14 residues. The ends were cut back, 3 bases at V and 1 base at J, with 10 bases in the middle. Germline V gives CDR1 KGHSH, CDR2 LQKENI. In DNA, the CDR3 is TGTGCCAGCTCACCCGGCACCGCTTCCTACGAGCAGTACTTC. It encodes CASSPGTASYEQYF.